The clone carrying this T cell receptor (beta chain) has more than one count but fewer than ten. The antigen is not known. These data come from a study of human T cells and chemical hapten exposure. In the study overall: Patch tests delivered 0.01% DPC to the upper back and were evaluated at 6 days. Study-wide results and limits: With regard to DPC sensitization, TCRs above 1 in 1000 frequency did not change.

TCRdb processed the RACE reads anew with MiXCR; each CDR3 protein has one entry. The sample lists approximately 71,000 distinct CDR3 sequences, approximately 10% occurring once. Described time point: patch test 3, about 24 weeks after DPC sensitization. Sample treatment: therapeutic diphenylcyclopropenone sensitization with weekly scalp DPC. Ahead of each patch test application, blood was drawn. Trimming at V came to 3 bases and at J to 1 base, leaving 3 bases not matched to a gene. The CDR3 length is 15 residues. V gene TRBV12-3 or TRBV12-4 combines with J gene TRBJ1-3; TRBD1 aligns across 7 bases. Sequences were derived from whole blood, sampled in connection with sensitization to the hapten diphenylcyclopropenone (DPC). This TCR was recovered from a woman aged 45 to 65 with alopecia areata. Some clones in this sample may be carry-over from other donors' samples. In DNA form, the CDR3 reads TGTGCCAGCAGTTTTACAGGGGCTTCTGGAAACACCATATATTTT. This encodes CASSFTGASGNTIYF.